The 2 T cell receptor beta chains given below trace back to one sample, sequenced in a study of CD8 T cells in Susac syndrome. When the RNA was reverse transcribed, random hexamers were used with an input of about 0.5 to 1 ug. Each CDR3 protein is one row after TCRdb ran MiXCR on the immunoSEQ multiplex PCR reads. The sample has some 170,000 distinct CDR3 sequences; 80% to 95% are singletons. The sample taken for sequencing was CD4+ T cells from PBMCs. Every receptor here comes from a human donor in good health.

V and J are TRBV2 and TRBJ2-1, with 8 bases lining up with TRBD2. The CDR3 spans 16 residues. Germline V gene data show CDR1 as SNHLY and CDR2 as FYNNEI. Trimming took 1 base from V and 2 from J; bases not matched to a gene: 4. The CDR3: CASSEGGGWPYNEQFF. For the CDR3, the DNA is TGTGCCAGCAGTGAAGGCGGGGGGTGGCCCTACAATGAGCAGTTCTTC.

The J gene is TRBJ1-5, the V gene TRBV19; 9 bases match TRBD1. This CDR3 has 14 amino acids. The germline V gene has CDR1 LNHDA and CDR2 SQIVND (reference sequence). After removal of 7 bases from V and 10 bases from J, the junction contained 11 bases not matched to a gene. The CDR3 DNA follows: TGTGCCAGTAATGCTGGACAGGGGAGGGATCCCCAGCATTTT. Protein product: CASNAGQGRDPQHF.